The 31 T cell receptor beta chains presented below share a single source sample, sequenced in a study of human T cells and chemical hapten exposure. It was unfractionated whole blood from which total RNA was extracted. One entry per CDR3 protein results from TCRdb running MiXCR on the 5' RACE reads. The sample has 110,000 or so distinct CDR3 sequences, 15% to 20% seen once; the top ten hold 2.8%. The source is a human donor in good health.

This clonotype has just one count. J is TRBJ1-3 and V is TRBV9, with 7 positions matching TRBD1. J was trimmed by 0 bases and V by 4 bases; bases with no gene match: 7. The CDR3 extends over 16 amino acids. CDR1 is SGDLS and CDR2 is YYNGEE in the germline V gene. The CDR3 nucleotides are TGTGCCAGCAGCAGGACAGGCACCGACTCTGGAAACACCATATATTTT. It specifies CASSRTGTDSGNTIYF.

This clonotype was observed a handful of times. The chain is built from TRBV28 and TRBJ2-7; D remains ambiguous. CDR1 MDHEN and CDR2 SYDVKM come from the germline V gene. This CDR3 has 14 amino acids. V was pared by 8 bases and J by 4 bases, with 18 bases between. The CDR3 loop is CASLPGPASYEQYF. DNA for the CDR3: TGTGCCAGCCTACCGGGCCCCGCGTCTTACGAGCAGTACTTC.

This clonotype was counted between two and nine times. The chain recombines TRBV7-2 with TRBJ1-1; the D is unclear. The V and J ends lost 5 bases and 1 base respectively, with 8 bases between them. The CDR3 is 13 amino acids. Per germline, CDR1 SGHTA and CDR2 FQGNSA. The CDR3 nucleotides are TGTGCCAGCAGCACACTCCCGAACACTGAAGCTTTCTTT. It yields the protein CASSTLPNTEAFF.

This clonotype was counted between two and nine times. The chain has TRBV7-2 and TRBJ2-3; TRBD1 matches 9 bases. The CDR3 sequence is 16 residues long. Per the germline V gene, CDR1 is SGHTA and CDR2 is FQGNSA. Germline trimming cut 5 bases from V and 1 base from J; bases unmatched to any gene: 7. CDR3 in DNA: TGTGCCAGCAGCCTACGACAGGGGGGGGGCACAGATACGCAGTATTTT. It specifies CASSLRQGGGTDTQYF.

The chain joins TRBV29-1 to TRBJ1-1; tentatively, D is TRBD1 (5 bases). From germline, CDR1 is SQVTM and CDR2 ANQGSEA. Deletions cut 1 base from V and 5 bases from J, with 8 bases between. This CDR3 spans 12 amino acids. The CDR3 sequence is CSVEAGGTEAFF. The CDR3 DNA reads as TGCAGCGTTGAAGCGGGGGGGACTGAAGCTTTCTTT.

In DNA, the CDR3 is TGTGCCAGCAGTTACGACGGAGGGGGCAATCAGCCCCAGCATTTT. Its protein product is CASSYDGGGNQPQHF. This rearrangement joins TRBV6-6 to TRBJ1-5; a weak D match, TRBD1 (5 bases). V was shortened by 2 bases and J by 2 bases, with 10 bases between the two germline ends. Germline CDR1 and CDR2: MNHNY and SVGAGI (reference sequence). The CDR3 is 15 amino acids.

This sequence joins TRBV27 and TRBJ1-6; D not certain. CDR3 length equals 14 residues. V lost 7 bases and J 4 bases, leaving 11 bases between the germline ends. Germline lookup yields CDR1 MNHEY and CDR2 SMNVEV (reference sequence). This CDR3 is CASTPSGYNSPLHF. In DNA form, the CDR3 reads TGTGCCAGCACCCCGTCGGGGTATAATTCACCCCTCCACTTT.

This clonotype turned up a few times. This sequence joins TRBV2 and TRBJ2-3; 10 bases are shared with TRBD2. Germline lookup yields CDR1 SNHLY and CDR2 FYNNEI. This CDR3 is built from 16 residues. With V trimmed by 3 bases and J by 8 bases, 11 bases remained unmatched. The CDR3 DNA sequence: TGTGCCAGCAGTGACCTGACTAGCGGGCGAACCGGTACGCAGTATTTT. The encoded protein is CASSDLTSGRTGTQYF.

V usage is TRBV5-5 and J usage is TRBJ2-7; 9 bases are shared with TRBD1. The V gene's germline CDR1 is SGHKS and CDR2 YYEKEE (reference sequence). V dropped 6 bases and J dropped 7; count of bases not matched to a gene: 11. This CDR3 has 14 amino acids. CDR3 protein: CASNLFTGGREQYF. The DNA for the CDR3 is TGTGCCAGCAACTTATTTACAGGGGGCAGGGAGCAGTACTTC.

The J gene is TRBJ2-7, the V gene TRBV5-4; 8 nucleotides match TRBD2. Trimming cost V 0 bases and J 1 base; bases outside gene matches: 3. The germline V gene encodes CDR1 SGHNT and CDR2 YYREEE (reference sequence). The CDR3 runs 15 residues. CDR3 protein: CASSLASGRSYEQYF. CDR3 sequence (DNA): TGTGCCAGCAGCTTGGCCAGCGGGAGATCCTACGAGCAGTACTTC.

This clonotype was found many times. V is TRBV4-1 and J is TRBJ2-7; D is possibly TRBD1 (6 bases). CDR1 is MGHRA and CDR2 is YSYEKL in the germline V gene. This CDR3 contains 15 residues. V gave up 0 bases and J gave up 5 bases, with 14 bases separating them. The CDR3: CASSQDALGGNEQYF. The DNA of the CDR3 is TGCGCCAGCAGCCAAGATGCCCTAGGGGGTAACGAGCAGTACTTC.

The J gene is TRBJ1-2, the V gene TRBV29-1, with D possibly matching TRBD1 (5 bases). V lost 5 bases and J lost 0, with 10 bases in between. Germline-derived CDR1 and CDR2 are SQVTM and ANQGSEA. The CDR3 is 13 amino acids. This CDR3 reads CSVYGTANYGYTF. The CDR3 region has the DNA TGCAGCGTTTACGGGACGGCTAACTATGGCTACACCTTC.

The V and J genes are TRBV6-1 and TRBJ2-4; D not certain. The CDR3 consists of 14 residues. CDR1 and CDR2 from the germline V gene are MNHNS and SASEGT. V lost 0 bases and J 15 bases, leaving 18 bases between the germline ends. CDR3 residues: CASSEARLGEPTYF. CDR3 sequence (DNA): TGTGCCAGCAGTGAAGCGCGTCTCGGTGAGCCTACGTACTTC.

The chain is built from TRBV24-1 and TRBJ1-1; perhaps TRBD1 as D (6 bases). V lost 0 bases and J lost 3, with 19 bases in between. Germline V lookup: CDR1 KGHDR, CDR2 SFDVKD. This CDR3 has 18 amino acids. The DNA of the CDR3 is TGTGCCACCAGTGATTTGCAACTCTGGGGGGGGCTACACACTGAAGCTTTCTTT. Translating gives CATSDLQLWGGLHTEAFF.

CDR3 region: CASSEAGAGNTIYF. As DNA, the CDR3 is TGTGCCAGCAGTGAAGCGGGGGCTGGAAACACCATATATTTT. The chain employs TRBV2 and TRBJ1-3; a weak D match, TRBD1 (5 bases). This CDR3 comprises 14 residues. Germline V gene data show CDR1 as SNHLY and CDR2 as FYNNEI. The V end was cut by 0 bases, the J end by 2 bases, with 5 bases between. The full variable domain, completed using reference TRBV2 and TRBJ1-3, is EPEVTQTPSHQVTQMGQEVILRCVPISNHLYFYWYRQILGQKVEFLVSFYNNEISEKSEIFDDQFSVERPDGSNFTLKIRSTKLEDSAMYFCASSEAGAGNTIYFGEGSWLTVV.

The J gene is TRBJ2-1, the V gene TRBV27; TRBD1 or TRBD2 may be the D gene (5 bases each). Looked up from germline, CDR1 is MNHEY and CDR2 is SMNVEV (reference sequence). The CDR3 length is 16 residues. Trimming removed 0 bases from V and 2 bases from J, with 11 bases in between. The DNA for the CDR3 is TGTGCCAGCAGTTTATCCCCCTGGGACCCCTACAATGAGCAGTTCTTC. It yields the protein CASSLSPWDPYNEQFF.

The chain links TRBV7-2 to TRBJ2-1; D is ambiguous. This CDR3 is 13 amino acids long. Germline-derived CDR1 and CDR2 are SGHTA and FQGNSA. Trimming removed 5 bases at V and 10 bases at J, with 15 bases between. The CDR3, as DNA: TGTGCCAGCAGCCCCAACGGCCTCTGGGAGCAGTTCTTC. Encoded protein: CASSPNGLWEQFF.

This chain joins TRBV3-1 and TRBJ2-6, with 7 positions matching TRBD2. Germline V CDR1 and CDR2: LGHDT, YNNKEL (reference sequence). There are 18 residues in the CDR3. V was clipped by 1 base and J by 0 bases; unmatched bases: 6. The CDR3 DNA is TGTGCCAGCAGCCAAGTTCCAGCGGGGACCTCTGGGGCCAACGTCCTGACTTTC. This gives the protein CASSQVPAGTSGANVLTF.

In its sample, this clonotype was seen many times. The rearrangement joins TRBV20-1 to TRBJ2-7; tentative D call: TRBD2 (6 bases). With 0 bases removed from V and 5 bases from J, the gap between germline ends came to 20 bases. The CDR3 loop spans 16 amino acids. From germline, CDR1 is DFQATT and CDR2 SNEGSKA (reference sequence). CDR3 DNA sequence: TGCAGTGCTAGAGATAGCGGTCCAGGGCGGATGAACGAGCAGTACTTC. Amino acid sequence: CSARDSGPGRMNEQYF.

This clonotype appeared a few times. The V and J genes are TRBV12-3 or TRBV12-4 and TRBJ1-5; D perhaps matches TRBD1 (6 bases). Trimming took off 5 bases at V and 5 bases at J, with 16 bases between the two ends. The CDR3 is 15 amino acids. Here the CDR3 reads CASSLTTGLYQPQHF. DNA for the CDR3: TGTGCCAGCAGTCTTACGACAGGCCTCTATCAGCCCCAGCATTTT.

This chain joins TRBV19 and TRBJ2-1, with a weak D call TRBD2 (6 bases). V lost 5 bases, J lost 6 bases, and 14 bases lay in between. Germline lookup yields CDR1 LNHDA and CDR2 SQIVND (reference sequence). This CDR3 is built from 14 residues. CDR3 sequence: CASSVKLGGNEQFF. CDR3 nucleotides: TGTGCCAGTAGTGTCAAGCTCGGGGGCAATGAGCAGTTCTTC.

The rearrangement links TRBV10-2 to TRBJ2-1, with a tentative D call TRBD1 (6 bases). CDR1 and CDR2 from the germline V gene are WSHSY and SAAADI. V was shortened by 4 bases and J by 0 bases, with 16 bases between the two germline ends. The CDR3 runs to 17 residues. The CDR3 coding sequence is TGCGCCAGCAGTGCATACCAGGGGCACAGCTCCTACAATGAGCAGTTCTTC. Translating gives CASSAYQGHSSYNEQFF.

Many counts were recorded for this clonotype. The chain uses TRBV12-3 or TRBV12-4 and TRBJ2-7; a possible D gene is TRBD1 (6 bases). Between the trimmed V and J ends, which lost 5 bases and 4 bases, there was a span of 9 bases. The CDR3 runs to 12 residues. Written as DNA, the CDR3 is TGTGCCAGCAGTCCCACAGGGTACGAGCAGTACTTC. This gives the protein CASSPTGYEQYF.

The genes are TRBV30 and TRBJ2-7; no reliable D call. V was shortened by 0 bases and J by 6 bases, with 9 bases between the two germline ends. The germline gives CDR1 GTSNPN, CDR2 SVGIG (reference sequence). This CDR3 is 12 amino acids long. The chain's CDR3 is CAWSVGLGEQYF. In nucleotides, the CDR3 is TGTGCCTGGAGTGTAGGTTTGGGCGAGCAGTACTTC.

This clonotype occurred a few times. The chain employs TRBV5-1 and TRBJ1-6; D call uncertain. CDR1 SGHRS and CDR2 YFSETQ come from the germline V gene. V was clipped by 0 bases and J by 10 bases, with 14 bases between them. The CDR3 has 15 amino acids. CDR3 nucleotide sequence: TGCGCCAGCAGCTTGGATGTTCTGGCCGGGTCACCCCTCCACTTT. This sequence encodes CASSLDVLAGSPLHF.

The chain uses TRBV6-5 and TRBJ1-5; 8 bases line up with TRBD1. Unmatched junction bases numbered 9, after V lost 5 bases and J lost 9 bases. The CDR3 consists of 14 residues. Germline V gene data show CDR1 as MNHEY and CDR2 as SVGAGI. CDR3 protein: CASSTGQGLGPQHF. The CDR3 region has the DNA TGTGCCAGCAGTACCGGACAGGGCCTAGGGCCCCAGCATTTT.

This clonotype was seen only a few times. The chain carries TRBV6-5 and TRBJ2-3; 8 bases match TRBD1. Losses at the gene ends were 6 bases for V and 1 base for J; bases not matched to a gene: 9. Germline CDR1 reads MNHEY; CDR2 reads SVGAGI. The CDR3 runs to 16 residues. CDR3 DNA sequence: TGTGCCAGCAGACGCTTGACAGGGGTTCGCACAGATACGCAGTATTTT. It is translated as CASRRLTGVRTDTQYF.

This clonotype appeared a few times. V and J are TRBV24-1 and TRBJ2-2; a possible D gene is TRBD2 (5 bases). Germline-derived CDR1 and CDR2 are KGHDR and SFDVKD. The CDR3 extends over 15 amino acids. V lost 6 bases and J 5 bases, leaving 15 bases between the germline ends. CDR3 sequence (DNA): TGTGCCACCAGTTTTGGGCTAGCTCGAACCGGGGAGCTGTTTTTT. Protein product: CATSFGLARTGELFF.

Only a few counts were recorded for this clonotype. This CDR3 reads CASSQGGGNEKLFF. For the CDR3, the DNA is TGCGCCAGCAGCCAAGGTGGGGGGAATGAAAAACTGTTTTTT. The chain links TRBV4-1 to TRBJ1-4; a possible D gene is TRBD1 (5 bases). Trimming took off 1 base at V and 5 bases at J, with 8 bases between the two ends. Germline V lookup: CDR1 MGHRA, CDR2 YSYEKL. This CDR3 comprises 14 residues.

This clonotype has a handful of counts. The chain links TRBV6-1 to TRBJ1-2; D is ambiguous. Germline V CDR1 and CDR2: MNHNS, SASEGT. Between the trimmed V and J ends, which lost 6 bases and 4 bases, there was a span of 12 bases. The length of the CDR3 is 13 residues. In nucleotides, the CDR3 is TGTGCCAGCAGGCCCCCGGCGCCCTATGGCTACACCTTC. As protein: CASRPPAPYGYTF.

In this sample, this clonotype turned up a few times. This chain joins TRBV6-1 and TRBJ1-2; D is unresolved. CDR1 is MNHNS and CDR2 is SASEGT in the germline V gene. V was pared by 0 bases and J by 5 bases, with 10 bases between. The CDR3 is 14 amino acids. In nucleotides, the CDR3 is TGTGCCAGCAGTGAAGCGCCGGGCCCTTATGGCTACACCTTC. Translation gives CASSEAPGPYGYTF.